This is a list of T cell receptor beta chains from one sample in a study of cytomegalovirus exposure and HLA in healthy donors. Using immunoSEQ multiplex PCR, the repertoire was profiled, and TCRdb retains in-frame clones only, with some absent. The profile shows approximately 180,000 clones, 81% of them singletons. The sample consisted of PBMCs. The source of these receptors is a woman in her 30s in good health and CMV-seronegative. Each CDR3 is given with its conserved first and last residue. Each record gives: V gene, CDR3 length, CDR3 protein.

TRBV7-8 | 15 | CASSLAGTANEKLFF
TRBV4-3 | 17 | CASSQDRTSGEYNEQFF
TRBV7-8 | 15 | CASSLRDRKSYEQYF
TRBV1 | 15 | CTSSQEAGTYNEQFF
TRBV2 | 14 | CASRRGPTNEKLFF
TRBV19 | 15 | CASSIGQGRNQPQHF
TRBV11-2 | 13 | CASSPPGRQKLFF
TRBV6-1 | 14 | CASSEPRAPYEQYF
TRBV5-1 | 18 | CASSLDPSGSSSTDTQYF
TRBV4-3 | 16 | CASSQPGTGGPNEQFF
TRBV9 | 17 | CASSVARQGVNTGELFF
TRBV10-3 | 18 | CAISGSTGTGGSLGEAFF
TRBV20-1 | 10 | CSAAIETQYF
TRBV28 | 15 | CASSPMGQSNQPQHF
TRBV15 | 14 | CATSTTKGLETQYF
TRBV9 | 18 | CASSVAWSTSGSTDTQYF
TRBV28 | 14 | CASSAADRGYEQYF
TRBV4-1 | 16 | CASTTTHSTGRETQYF
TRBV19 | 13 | CASSIGEGDTQYF
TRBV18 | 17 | CASSPPDRVGTQDTQYF
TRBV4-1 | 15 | CASSHGSGGGLEQFF
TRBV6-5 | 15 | CASSYFGTGNYEQYF
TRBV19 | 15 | CASSIGGALDYGYTF
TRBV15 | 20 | CATSRDLASIADRGGYGYTF
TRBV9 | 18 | CASSARWVGQGDQETQYF
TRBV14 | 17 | CASSPSGGVGIPGELFF
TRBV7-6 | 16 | CASSLASWGGVETQYF
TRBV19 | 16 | CASHPGQGIWVTEAFF
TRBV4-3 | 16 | CASSQVFAGGTGELFF
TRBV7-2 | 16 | CASSLDRGANTGELFF
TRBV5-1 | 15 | CASSSATGFTDTQYF
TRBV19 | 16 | CASSIGQIPSTDTQYF
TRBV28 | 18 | CASSLGFGTGTSNEKLFF
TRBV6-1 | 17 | CASSEALAGRSTDTQYF
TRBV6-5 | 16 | CASSYRPGLASDEQYF
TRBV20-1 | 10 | CSAYRGDAFF
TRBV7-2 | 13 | CASSRDRVEGYTF
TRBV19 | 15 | CASTSTVAGTYEQYF
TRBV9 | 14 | CASSVASAAYEQYF
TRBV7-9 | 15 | CASSHPLAGAGEQYF
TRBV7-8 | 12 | CASSLRTDCAFF